One sample yielded the 5 T cell receptor beta chains listed below, sequenced in a study of sequential checkpoint blockade in melanoma. Noted treatment: randomized to nivolumab then ipilimumab (arm A) or the reverse (arm B). Produced via immunoSEQ multiplex PCR; TCRdb's table is partial and in-frame only. The data contain roughly 20,000 clones, around four fifths of them singletons. The material sequenced was CD8+ T cells sorted from blood (inferred from file names), taken from a patient given nivolumab and ipilimumab in sequence. The receptor set was obtained from a human donor with melanoma.

With respect to this clone: An end of the junction does not agree with germline; a read error may underlie this. The chain combines TRBV27 with TRBJ2-2, with TRBD2 matching over 13 bases. CDR1 MNHEY and CDR2 SMNVEV come from the germline V gene (reference sequence). The length of the CDR3 is 16 residues. CDR3 sequence reads: CTSSWTGLAGTGELFF. DNA for the CDR3: TGTACCAGCAGTTGGACGGGACTAGCGGGGACCGGGGAGCTGTTTTTT.

This sequence joins TRBV29-1 and TRBJ2-7, with a weak D call TRBD1 (6 bases). V lost 2 bases and J 2 bases, leaving 13 bases between the germline ends. The CDR3 contains 14 residues. Germline CDR1 reads SQVTM; CDR2 reads ANQGSEA. CDR3 DNA sequence: TGCAGCGTTGAATCCAGGGGTGAAACCTACGAGCAGTACTTC. Translating it yields CSVESRGETYEQYF.

The chain has TRBV6-5 and TRBJ1-2; no clear D gene. Trimming shortened V by 6 bases and J by 0 bases, and 8 bases separated the two germline ends. Germline CDR1 is MNHEY and CDR2 is SVGAGI. There are 13 residues in the CDR3. Written as DNA, the CDR3 is TGTGCCAGCAGCGTCGACACTAACTATGGCTACACCTTC. Its translation is CASSVDTNYGYTF.

The chain's CDR3 is CSVTGGRGNTEAFF. For the CDR3, the DNA is TGCAGCGTTACAGGGGGTAGGGGGAACACTGAAGCTTTCTTT. V is TRBV29-1 and J is TRBJ1-1; 8 positions match TRBD1. Germline V gives CDR1 SQVTM, CDR2 ANQGSEA. CDR3 length equals 14 residues. Trimming at V came to 5 bases and at J to 1 base, leaving 6 bases not matched to a gene.

This clone occurred once. V and J are TRBV5-1 and TRBJ2-7; no firm D call. This CDR3 contains 14 residues. Looked up from germline, CDR1 is SGHRS and CDR2 is YFSETQ. Deletions cut 0 bases from V and 1 base from J, with 8 bases between. The CDR3 DNA sequence: TGCGCCAGCAGCTTGGAGGCAGGTTCCTACGAGCAGTACTTC. Encoded protein: CASSLEAGSYEQYF.